This TCR beta chain was captured in a study of blood T cell repertoires in COVID-19. Study-level background: Collection of acute and convalescent COVID-19 samples took place in the United States, Italy and Spain. T cells, B-cell-depleted T cells, or PBMCs provided the cDNA or gDNA that served as material.

Trimming cost V 4 bases and J 3 bases, with 12 bases left between them. There are 14 residues in the CDR3. Germline V gives CDR1 SGHVS, CDR2 FQNEAQ. Assignments of participants to cohorts depended upon their own reported clinical history. Sequenced by immunoSEQ multiplex PCR; TCRdb stores in-frame clones only, minus some. Here the sample spans some 200,000 clones, 87% being singletons. V gene TRBV7-8 combines with J gene TRBJ1-1; TRBD1 is a possible D gene (5 bases). The material sequenced was PBMCs or T cells enriched from blood (not recorded which). The TCR sequence derives from a woman aged 25 to 39 who had recovered from COVID-19. The CDR3 coding sequence is TGTGCCAGCAGCTGGCAGGGTCCTGACACTGAAGCTTTCTTT. This gives the protein CASSWQGPDTEAFF.